The TCR beta chain under discussion was sequenced for a study of cytomegalovirus exposure and HLA in healthy donors. As for this clone: What it binds is unknown.

Researchers ran the PCR with 60 Vbeta and 13 Jbeta primers. The table came from immunoSEQ multiplex PCR; TCRdb's copy has only in-frame clones and leaves some out. Of about 82,000 clones in the sample, around 78% are singletons; the top ten hold around 5.8%. The study, taken as a whole, reports: TCR beta chain V- and J-gene trimming was linked, in a later analysis, to a missense variant in DCLRE1C.

The CDR3 length is 16 residues. The V call is TRBV6-7, the J call TRBJ2-5, with 7 positions matching TRBD1. The DNA matches TRBJ2-7 better at its end, which makes the J call doubtful. TRBV6-7 is an ORF; its function is uncertain. The receptor was isolated from a male donor in good health and CMV-seropositive. Sequenced material: PBMCs. In DNA, the CDR3 is TGTGCCAGCAGTTACCCGGGACAGTATTTTACCTACGAGCAGTACTTC. Residues: CASSYPGQYFTYEQYF.